Listed below are T cell receptor beta chains from one sample, sequenced in a study of a mutant IDH1 vaccine in newly diagnosed glioma. No antigen has been identified for these receptors. Sequenced by immunoSEQ multiplex PCR; TCRdb stores in-frame clones only, minus some. The sample carries about 25,000 clones, roughly 80% recorded once. The sample consisted of PBMCs, taken from a glioma patient whose treatment included an IDH1 peptide vaccine. The origin of the receptors is a woman aged 18-29 years with glioma. Both conserved end residues are part of each CDR3. The D gene is left open where the match is weak. A clone size is listed for some rows: how often the clone was seen (once, few, many), or a class if it is expanded.

clone_size: NA; d_call: TRBD2; j_call: TRBJ2-7; v_call: TRBV10-3; cdr3_length: 15; cdr3_nt: TGTGCCATCAGTGCTACTAGCGTCCGTTCCTACGAGCAGTACTTC; cdr3_aa: CAISATSVRSYEQYF
clone_size: NA; d_call: NA; j_call: TRBJ2-5; v_call: TRBV14; cdr3_length: 13; cdr3_nt: TGTGCCAGCAGCGGGAGCAGGGGTGAGACCCAGTACTTC; cdr3_aa: CASSGSRGETQYF
clone_size: NA; d_call: TRBD1; j_call: TRBJ2-5; v_call: TRBV4-3; cdr3_length: 15; cdr3_nt: TGCGCCAGCAGCCTAGGACAGGGGCTCCAAGAGACCCAGTACTTC; cdr3_aa: CASSLGQGLQETQYF
clone_size: once; d_call: NA; j_call: TRBJ1-3; v_call: TRBV30; cdr3_length: 13; cdr3_nt: TGTGCCTGGAGTGTAGGGCTGTGGAACACCATATATTTT; cdr3_aa: CAWSVGLWNTIYF
clone_size: NA; d_call: NA; j_call: TRBJ2-1; v_call: TRBV6-1; cdr3_length: 14; cdr3_nt: TGTGCCAGCAGTGTAAGTGGGATCTACAATGAGCAGTTCTTC; cdr3_aa: CASSVSGIYNEQFF
clone_size: NA; d_call: TRBD1; j_call: TRBJ2-1; v_call: TRBV15; cdr3_length: 16; cdr3_nt: TGTGCCACCAGCAGAGAATCAGGGGGATCCTACAATGAGCAGTTCTTC; cdr3_aa: CATSRESGGSYNEQFF
clone_size: NA; d_call: NA; j_call: TRBJ2-2; v_call: TRBV7-3; cdr3_length: 14; cdr3_nt: TGTGCCAGCAGCTCCATCTCGAACACCGGGGAGCTGTTTTTT; cdr3_aa: CASSSISNTGELFF
clone_size: NA; d_call: NA; j_call: TRBJ1-6; v_call: TRBV18; cdr3_length: 14; cdr3_nt: TGTGCCAGCTCACCCCTTGGTCGTAATTCACCCCTCCACTTT; cdr3_aa: CASSPLGRNSPLHF
clone_size: NA; d_call: TRBD1; j_call: TRBJ1-1; v_call: TRBV5-6; cdr3_length: 17; cdr3_nt: TGTGCCAGCAGCTTCTTGGCCAGGGGGGTTGCGAACACTGAAGCTTTCTTT; cdr3_aa: CASSFLARGVANTEAFF
clone_size: NA; d_call: NA; j_call: TRBJ1-1; v_call: TRBV7-8; cdr3_length: 12; cdr3_nt: TGTGCCAGCAGCTTAGGCGCGGTTGAAGCTTTCTTT; cdr3_aa: CASSLGAVEAFF
clone_size: NA; d_call: TRBD1; j_call: TRBJ1-2; v_call: TRBV19; cdr3_length: 14; cdr3_nt: TGTGCCAGTAGTAAGGAACAGGGGCGTTTGGGCTACACCTTC; cdr3_aa: CASSKEQGRLGYTF
clone_size: NA; d_call: NA; j_call: TRBJ2-1; v_call: TRBV19; cdr3_length: 13; cdr3_nt: TGTGCCAGTAACCCAAAAGGGGTCAATGAGCAGTTCTTC; cdr3_aa: CASNPKGVNEQFF
clone_size: NA; d_call: TRBD2; j_call: TRBJ2-7; v_call: TRBV7-8; cdr3_length: 16; cdr3_nt: TGTGCCAGCAGCTTAAGACTAGCGGGGGACTCCTACGAGCAGTACTTC; cdr3_aa: CASSLRLAGDSYEQYF
clone_size: NA; d_call: TRBD1; j_call: TRBJ1-5; v_call: TRBV7-8; cdr3_length: 14; cdr3_nt: TGTGCCAGCAACTTAGGGGGCCTCAATCAGCCCCAGCATTTT; cdr3_aa: CASNLGGLNQPQHF
clone_size: NA; d_call: NA; j_call: TRBJ2-7; v_call: TRBV5-6; cdr3_length: 13; cdr3_nt: TGTGCCAGCAGCTTGGAGGAGGGCAGCGAGCAGTACTTC; cdr3_aa: CASSLEEGSEQYF
clone_size: NA; d_call: TRBD1; j_call: TRBJ1-3; v_call: TRBV16; cdr3_length: 14; cdr3_nt: TGTGCCAGCAGGGGACAGGGTCCTGGAAACACCATATATTTT; cdr3_aa: CASRGQGPGNTIYF